Presented here are 10 T cell receptor beta chains from one specimen sequenced in a study of T cells in Graves' hyperthyroidism and ophthalmopathy. Researchers amplified the TCR beta CDR3 regions from RNA transcripts. First-round RT-PCR with HTBI primers amplified the TCR CDR3 region. TCRdb passed the multiplex PCR reads through MiXCR, listing each CDR3 protein once. The sample carries 300,000 to 400,000 distinct CDR3 sequences, 14% recorded once. The sample consisted of blood. These receptors were taken from a woman younger than 45 with Graves' hyperthyroidism.

This clonotype was picked up many times. The chain uses TRBV4-1 and TRBJ2-1; possibly TRBD1 for D (5 bases). V was cut by 1 base and J by 9 bases, with 7 bases left in between. The germline CDR1 and CDR2 sequences are MGHRA and YSYEKL. This CDR3 spans 12 amino acids. CDR3 coding DNA: TGCGCCAGCAGCCAAGCAGGGTTTGAGCAGTTCTTC. Its protein product is CASSQAGFEQFF.

The chain couples TRBV24-1 to TRBJ1-5; weak D call: TRBD1 (5 bases). From germline, CDR1 is KGHDR and CDR2 SFDVKD. V was clipped by 2 bases and J by 7 bases, with 8 bases between them. The CDR3 is 13 amino acids. The CDR3 is CATSDSGRQPQHF. The CDR3 nucleotides are TGTGCCACCAGTGATTCAGGGCGCCAGCCCCAGCATTTT.

Many counts were recorded for this clonotype. The CDR3 reads CASSFLQTQNTEAFF. Here the CDR3 DNA reads TGTGCCAGCAGCTTCTTACAGACGCAGAACACTGAAGCTTTCTTT. The V and J genes are TRBV5-6 and TRBJ1-1; D not resolved. The V end lost 2 bases, the J end lost 1 base, and 12 bases lay between the germline ends. This CDR3 has 15 amino acids. The germline CDR1 and CDR2 sequences are SGHDT and YYEEEE. Using reference TRBV5-6 and TRBJ1-1 for the parts outside the CDR3, the full variable domain is DAGVTQSPTHLIKTRGQQVTLRCSPKSGHDTVSWYQQALGQGPQFIFQYYEEEERQRGNFPDRFSGHQFPNYSSELNVNALLLGDSALYLCASSFLQTQNTEAFFGQGTRLTVV.

The chain links TRBV28 to TRBJ2-7; no clear D. The CDR3 is 12 residues long. The germline V and J ends were trimmed by 3 bases and 4 bases, with 7 bases remaining between them. Germline V gene data show CDR1 as MDHEN and CDR2 as SYDVKM. The CDR3 coding sequence is TGTGCCAGCAGTTTGTCGTTTTACGAGCAGTACTTC. Protein: CASSLSFYEQYF.

This clonotype has at least ten counts. V gene TRBV28 combines with J gene TRBJ1-5, with 7 bases aligning to TRBD1. J lost 2 bases, V lost 7 bases, and 23 bases had no gene match. CDR1 and CDR2 (germline): MDHEN, SYDVKM. The CDR3 contains 20 residues. The DNA of the CDR3 is TGTGCCAGCATCCCCCCATACCCCAGGGCAGGGGGATTCGGCAATCAGCCCCAGCATTTT. This gives the protein CASIPPYPRAGGFGNQPQHF.

The V call is TRBV9, the J call TRBJ2-1; unclear D gene. Per the germline V gene, CDR1 is SGDLS and CDR2 is YYNGEE. Trimming shortened V by 1 base and J by 5 bases, and 13 bases separated the two germline ends. The CDR3 length is 15 residues. The DNA of the CDR3 is TGTGCCAGCAGCGTATTAGGTAGCAGAGACAATGAGCAGTTCTTC. Amino acids: CASSVLGSRDNEQFF. Full variable domain (outside the CDR3, taken from reference TRBV9 and TRBJ2-1): DSGVTQTPKHLITATGQRVTLRCSPRSGDLSVYWYQQSLDQGLQFLIQYYNGEERAKGNILERFSAQQFPDLHSELNLSSLELGDSALYFCASSVLGSRDNEQFFGPGTRLTVL.

The chain joins TRBV6-1 to TRBJ1-1; D gene uncertain. V gave up 5 bases and J gave up 5 bases, with 6 bases separating them. This CDR3 has 11 residues. The germline gives CDR1 MNHNS, CDR2 SASEGT. DNA for the CDR3: TGTGCCAGCAGTAAGGGTACTGAAGCTTTCTTT. Translated, it gives CASSKGTEAFF.

V gene TRBV4-1 combines with J gene TRBJ1-1; 12 bases agree with TRBD1. This CDR3 has 17 amino acids. The ends lost 3 bases at V and 8 bases at J; junction bases unmatched: 13. CDR1 MGHRA and CDR2 YSYEKL come from the germline V gene. Here the CDR3 DNA reads TGCGCCAGCAGCCACCCCCGGGACAGGGGGCAAGGCACCGAAGCTTTCTTT. Amino acid sequence: CASSHPRDRGQGTEAFF.

This rearrangement joins TRBV15 to TRBJ2-5, with 8 bases aligning to TRBD1. V was pared by 4 bases and J by 5 bases, with 9 bases of the junction left unmatched. This CDR3 comprises 15 residues. The germline CDR1 and CDR2 sequences are LNHNV and YYDKDF (reference sequence). Here the CDR3 reads CATSTLSGGDETQYF. As DNA, the CDR3 is TGTGCCACCAGCACCCTCTCAGGGGGCGATGAGACCCAGTACTTC.

This clonotype was counted at least ten times. The rearrangement uses TRBV2 and TRBJ2-3; 8 bases are a match to TRBD2. This CDR3 has 15 residues. Germline lookup yields CDR1 SNHLY and CDR2 FYNNEI. V lost 1 base, J lost 5 bases, and 5 bases stayed unmatched. The CDR3 reads CASSEEAGVIDTQYF. The CDR3 region has the DNA TGTGCCAGCAGTGAAGAAGCGGGAGTGATAGATACGCAGTATTTT.